A selection of T cell receptor beta chains follows, all from one sample in a study of blood T cell repertoires in COVID-19. Clones were read by immunoSEQ multiplex PCR, and TCRdb kept only the in-frame ones, dropping some. The table shows around 190,000 clones, with 88% occurring only once. The sample was peripheral blood. These receptors were taken from a man between 25 and 39 years old with acute or convalescent COVID-19. Both conserved end residues are part of each CDR3. D genes are given only for firm matches. Clone size appears in some rows only: once, few, many, or a class for an expanded clone.

D,size,V,J,DNA,CDR3
TRBD2,NA,TRBV11-3,TRBJ2-7,TGTGCCCCCCGCCCGGGGGGCGGGGGGGCCTACGAGCAGTACTTC,CAPRPGGGGAYEQYF
NA,NA,TRBV7-2,TRBJ2-7,TGTGCCAGCAGCACGGGTCCGGCCTACGAGCAGTACTTC,CASSTGPAYEQYF
TRBD2,NA,TRBV4-2,TRBJ2-7,TGTGCCAGCAGCCATACTAGCGGGAGTGTTTACGAGCAGTACTTC,CASSHTSGSVYEQYF
TRBD1,NA,TRBV5-5,TRBJ1-1,TGTGCCAGCAGCTTCAATTTCTACAGGGACAGAGGCCCTGAAGCTTTCTTT,CASSFNFYRDRGPEAFF
TRBD2,NA,TRBV13,TRBJ2-5,TGTGCCAGCAGCTTTCTGGCGGGGGGGCAAGATACCCAGTACTTC,CASSFLAGGQDTQYF
NA,NA,TRBV7-9,TRBJ1-2,TGTGCCAGCAGCTACAATACAGGGTGGTACTATGGCTACACCTTC,CASSYNTGWYYGYTF
NA,NA,TRBV7-6,TRBJ1-3,TGTGCCAGCAGCTTGAACAGGGAGGGAAACACCATATATTTT,CASSLNREGNTIYF
NA,few,TRBV28,TRBJ2-1,TGTGCCAGCAGTTTATATCCAGGTGCGCTCCTCGGAAATGAGCAGTTCTTC,CASSLYPGALLGNEQFF
NA,NA,TRBV19,TRBJ1-1,TGTGCCAGTAGTGCCGCCGGGACAATGAACACTGAAGCTTTCTTT,CASSAAGTMNTEAFF
NA,NA,TRBV18,TRBJ2-5,TGTGCCAGCTCACCGTGGACACCTCAGGAGCAAGAGACCCAGTACTTC,CASSPWTPQEQETQYF
TRBD1,NA,TRBV7-2,TRBJ2-1,TGTGCCAGCAGCTCCTGGACAGGGTCGAATGAGCAGTTCTTC,CASSSWTGSNEQFF
NA,NA,TRBV7-9,TRBJ2-7,TGTGCCAGTACTTTAGGAGCAACGGGTGGGGAGCAGTACTTC,CASTLGATGGEQYF
NA,NA,TRBV14,TRBJ1-4,TGTGCCAGCAGCCCCAACCCGGGGTTGCTGTTTTTT,CASSPNPGLLFF
TRBD1,once,TRBV6-6,TRBJ1-6,TGTGCCAGCAGTTTAGACCCAGGGACAGGATGGGAGGCCCTCCACTTT,CASSLDPGTGWEALHF
NA,NA,TRBV28,TRBJ1-2,TGTGCCAGCAGCCCCTACGGGGTGGCCAACTATGGCTACACCTTC,CASSPYGVANYGYTF
NA,once,TRBV27,TRBJ1-5,TGTGCCAGCGGACTTAGAGGGGGACGGTATAGCAATCAGCCCCAGCATTTT,CASGLRGGRYSNQPQHF
NA,NA,TRBV15,TRBJ2-2,TGTGCCACCAGAGCAGGGAAGGTCGGGGAGCTGTTTTTT,CATRAGKVGELFF
NA,NA,TRBV7-6,TRBJ1-6,TGTGCCAGCAGCTTAGGCCCTTGGGAGATATATAATTCACCCCTCCACTTT,CASSLGPWEIYNSPLHF
TRBD1,NA,TRBV28,TRBJ2-7,TGTGCCAGCAGTTCGTCCGGGACAGGGGACTACGAGCAGTACTTC,CASSSSGTGDYEQYF
TRBD1,NA,TRBV5-1,TRBJ2-6,TGCGCCAGCAGCTTGGAGACAGGGCTCTGGGCCAACGTCCTGACTTTC,CASSLETGLWANVLTF
TRBD1,once,TRBV7-2,TRBJ2-5,TGTGCCAGCAGCTTCAACAGGGGGCGTCAAGAGACCCAGTACTTC,CASSFNRGRQETQYF
TRBD1,few,TRBV7-2,TRBJ2-7,TGTGCCAGCAGCCGGGACAGGGACTACGAGCAGTACTTC,CASSRDRDYEQYF
TRBD2,NA,TRBV4-1,TRBJ2-1,TGCGCCAGCAGCCCCGTCCGGGAGGGAACGGGTGAGCAGTTCTTC,CASSPVREGTGEQFF
TRBD2,NA,TRBV11-3,TRBJ2-1,TGTGCCAGCAGTCTAGGAACTAGCGGGGGGGCCCATGAGCAGTTCTTC,CASSLGTSGGAHEQFF
NA,NA,TRBV19,TRBJ1-4,TGTGCCAGTAGTATTCTAAGTGGTGAAAAACTGTTTTTT,CASSILSGEKLFF
TRBD1,NA,TRBV28,TRBJ2-3,TGTGCCAGCAGTTTTTATGGACAGGGGGCGAATACGCAGTATTTT,CASSFYGQGANTQYF
TRBD2,NA,TRBV19,TRBJ2-5,TGTGCCAGTAGTATTCGGGGGGTCGAAGAGACCCAGTACTTC,CASSIRGVEETQYF